This T cell receptor (beta chain) was captured by sequencing in a study of cytomegalovirus exposure and HLA in healthy donors. Study context: For the approximately 420 genotyped donors, approximately 83% fell within the Caucasian-associated ancestry cluster. Study-wide results and caveats: It was taken for granted in presence/absence analyses that sequencing depth across donors was roughly uniform. As confirmed in vitro, a few CMV-associated chains were specific for CMV antigens. With later analysis, a missense DCLRE1C variant became linked to TCR beta V- and J-gene trimming.

Comment on this clone: What it binds is unknown.

Both 60 Vbeta primers and 13 Jbeta primers went into the PCR. Here immunoSEQ multiplex PCR was the method, and the copy in TCRdb shows in-frame clones only, minus some. The data show 130,000 to 150,000 clones, about 70% seen once. The sample comprised PBMCs. This receptor was obtained from a woman in her forties in good health and CMV-seronegative.

Here the CDR3 DNA reads TGTGCCAGCAGTTTATTAGCCTTAGGACCAGGGGTCATGAACACTGAAGCTTTCTTT. This encodes CASSLLALGPGVMNTEAFF. The V and J genes are TRBV27 and TRBJ1-1; a possible D gene is TRBD1 (6 bases). CDR3 length equals 19 residues. Germline V CDR1 and CDR2: MNHEY, SMNVEV (reference sequence). Deletions cut 1 base from V and 0 bases from J, with 21 bases between.